Listed here are 26 T cell receptor beta chains from one sample, sequenced in a study of spatial heterogeneity in lung cancer. MiXCR was run by TCRdb on the 5' RACE reads, yielding one entry per CDR3 protein. This table holds around 74,000 distinct CDR3 sequences, about an eighth found once. Documented time point: sample taken at primary tumor resection. The authors sequenced whole RNA from tumor, nontumor lung or frozen PBMC without sorting. The material sequenced was PBMCs, taken at surgery. The receptors here all came from a male donor with early-stage non-small cell lung cancer.

This clonotype has just a few counts. The rearrangement links TRBV30 to TRBJ1-2, with 7 bases lining up with TRBD1. The CDR3 runs 13 residues. Germline assignment: CDR1 GTSNPN and CDR2 SVGIG (reference sequence). J was trimmed by 2 bases and V by 2 bases; bases with no gene match: 2. As DNA, the CDR3 is TGTGCCTGGAGTATGACAGGGAACTATGGCTACACCTTC. This codes for CAWSMTGNYGYTF. The variable domain in full, completed from reference TRBV30 and TRBJ1-2, reads SQTIHQWPATLVQPVGSPLSLECTVEGTSNPNLYWYRQAAGRGLQLLFYSVGIGQISSEVPQNLSASRPQDRQFILSSKKLLLSDSGFYLCAWSMTGNYGYTFGSGTRLTVV.

The chain employs TRBV6-2 or TRBV6-3 and TRBJ1-2; D unresolved. The CDR3 spans 13 residues. Germline CDR1 reads MNHEY; CDR2 reads SVGEGT. The V end was cut by 2 bases, the J end by 6 bases, with 10 bases between. The CDR3 is CASSYPGRDGYTF. The CDR3 DNA reads as TGTGCCAGCAGTTACCCGGGGAGGGATGGCTACACCTTC.

This chain links TRBV12-3 or TRBV12-4 with TRBJ1-1, with TRBD1 matching over 10 bases. The CDR3 runs to 13 residues. The V gene end was trimmed by 6 bases and the J gene end by 6 bases; junction bases not matched to a gene: 4. CDR3 DNA: TGTGCCAGCAGGGTGACAGGGGGCCCTGAAGCTTTCTTT. Translating it yields CASRVTGGPEAFF.

Comments on this clonotype: Given a much more abundant clone one base away, this may be a read error. The chain combines TRBV12-3 or TRBV12-4 with TRBJ2-7; 8 positions agree with TRBD2. This CDR3 spans 13 amino acids. The CDR3 DNA follows: TGTGCCGGCAGCTCGGGACTAGTCTACGAGCAGTACTTC. Amino acids: CAGSSGLVYEQYF.

The chain combines TRBV12-3 or TRBV12-4 with TRBJ1-1; the D gene is possibly TRBD1 (6 bases). CDR3 length: 16 residues. V was trimmed by 7 bases and J by 4 bases, leaving 22 bases between them. CDR3 sequence reads: CASTGGLGAGGTEAFF. DNA for the CDR3: TGTGCCAGCACCGGGGGGCTGGGGGCCGGCGGCACTGAAGCTTTCTTT.

This clonotype was observed a few times. The chain joins TRBV20-1 to TRBJ2-7; 11 bases agree with TRBD2. Losses at the gene ends were 6 bases for V and 4 bases for J; bases not matched to a gene: 8. Germline assignment: CDR1 DFQATT and CDR2 SNEGSKA (reference sequence). This CDR3 contains 14 residues. CDR3: CSARRLAGLYEQYF. The CDR3, as DNA: TGCAGTGCCCGCCGACTAGCGGGATTGTACGAGCAGTACTTC.

This clonotype was seen repeatedly, ten times or more. The V gene is TRBV11-2, the J gene TRBJ2-7; D may be TRBD1 or TRBD2 (6 bases each). The V gene lost 1 base and the J gene lost 6 bases, with 16 bases spanning the gap. CDR1 and CDR2 from the germline V gene are SGHAT and FQNNGV. CDR3 length equals 15 residues. Written as DNA, the CDR3 is TGTGCCAGCAGCTTAGCTGAGACTAGACAGGCCGAGCAGTACTTC. This gives the protein CASSLAETRQAEQYF.

This clonotype has ten or more counts. The chain uses TRBV5-1 and TRBJ1-1, with 7 bases identical to TRBD1. Germline V gene sequence: CDR1 SGHRS, CDR2 YFSETQ. The CDR3 spans 13 residues. Trimming took 4 bases from V and 5 from J; bases not matched to a gene: 5. DNA for the CDR3: TGCGCCAGCAGCGCGACAGGGTTAACTGAAGCTTTCTTT. This sequence encodes CASSATGLTEAFF.

The rearrangement joins TRBV7-6 to TRBJ1-6; D not resolved. V lost 8 bases to trimming and J lost 10 bases, with 15 bases between them. CDR3 length: 13 amino acids. Germline-derived CDR1 and CDR2 are SGHVS and FNYEAQ. CDR3 protein: CASVGATGSPLHF. In DNA form, the CDR3 reads TGTGCCAGCGTCGGCGCAACGGGATCACCCCTCCACTTT.

This clonotype was observed many times. The chain joins TRBV5-5 to TRBJ2-5, with TRBD1 matching 10 bases. The J segment lost 5 bases and the V segment lost 4 bases, leaving 8 bases of the junction unmatched. Germline V lookup: CDR1 SGHKS, CDR2 YYEKEE (reference sequence). The CDR3 sequence is 15 residues long. The CDR3 is CASSPAGTGVETQYF. CDR3 in DNA: TGTGCCAGCAGCCCAGCCGGGACAGGGGTCGAGACCCAGTACTTC.

This clonotype was seen only a few times. This chain connects TRBV7-2 to TRBJ2-7, with D possibly TRBD1 on 6 matching bases. Germline V gives CDR1 SGHTA, CDR2 FQGNSA. Trimming took off 2 bases at V and 4 bases at J, with 12 bases between the two ends. The CDR3 consists of 14 residues. The CDR3 region is CASSLSGQSYEQYF. CDR3 nucleotides: TGTGCCAGCAGCTTATCGGGACAAAGTTACGAGCAGTACTTC.

In this sample, this clonotype turned up many times. V is TRBV5-1 and J is TRBJ2-7, with a tentative D call TRBD1 (6 bases). The CDR3 runs 13 residues. Germline values: CDR1 SGHRS, CDR2 YFSETQ. Trimming shortened V by 4 bases and J by 0 bases, and 8 bases separated the two germline ends. CDR3 in amino acids: CASSRTDSYEQYF. The CDR3 bases are TGCGCCAGCAGCCGGACAGACTCCTACGAGCAGTACTTC. Based on the CDR3 plus reference TRBV5-1 and TRBJ2-7, the full variable domain is KAGVTQTPRYLIKTRGQQVTLSCSPISGHRSVSWYQQTPGQGLQFLFEYFSETQRNKGNFPGRFSGRQFSNSRSEMNVSTLELGDSALYLCASSRTDSYEQYFGPGTRLTVT.

This clonotype showed up just a few times. The chain recombines TRBV18 with TRBJ1-1, with 9 bases that match TRBD1. Germline-derived CDR1 and CDR2 are KGHSH and LQKENI. The CDR3 extends over 16 amino acids. After removal of 3 bases from V and 3 bases from J, the junction contained 8 bases not matched to a gene. The CDR3 DNA reads TGTGCCAGCTCACCTCTTCCAGGGACAGGGTACACTGAAGCTTTCTTT. Translating it yields CASSPLPGTGYTEAFF.

This clonotype was seen ten or more times. The germline gene is not matched at one end of the junction; a read error may be the cause. This sequence joins TRBV5-1 and TRBJ1-2, with 8 bases identical to TRBD1. The CDR3 covers 15 residues. Germline V gene lookup returns CDR1 SGHRS and CDR2 YFSETQ. CDR3 sequence (DNA): TGTGCCAGCAGCTTGGACCTTCCACAGGGGGATGGCTACACCTTC. Its translation: CASSLDLPQGDGYTF. Full variable domain (rest looked up from reference TRBV5-1 and TRBJ1-2): KAGVTQTPRYLIKTRGQQVTLSCSPISGHRSVSWYQQTPGQGLQFLFEYFSETQRNKGNFPGRFSGRQFSNSRSEMNVSTLELGDSALYLCASSLDLPQGDGYTFGSGTRLTVV.

This clonotype was detected many times. V gene TRBV3-1 combines with J gene TRBJ1-2; the D gene is possibly TRBD1 (6 bases). The CDR3 is made up of 17 amino acids. Germline CDR1 LGHDT, CDR2 YNNKEL (reference sequence). Trimming stripped 4 bases from V and 7 bases from J, with 25 bases between. This CDR3 is CASSPATPGVRTSGYTF. The CDR3 region has the DNA TGTGCCAGCAGCCCGGCGACCCCAGGGGTGAGGACGAGTGGCTACACCTTC.

V usage is TRBV3-1 and J usage is TRBJ1-1; 7 bases line up with TRBD1. Germline-derived CDR1 and CDR2 are LGHDT and YNNKEL (reference sequence). V shed 4 bases, J shed 9 bases, and the junction held 8 bases outside the gene matches. This CDR3 has 13 amino acids. CDR3 sequence: CASSPQMTGKAFF. The CDR3 DNA is TGTGCCAGCAGCCCCCAAATGACAGGGAAAGCTTTCTTT.

This clonotype was observed at least ten times. This sequence joins TRBV19 and TRBJ2-7; no firm D call. Germline V lookup: CDR1 LNHDA, CDR2 SQIVND (reference sequence). This CDR3 has 14 residues. V lost 3 bases and J 5 bases, leaving 14 bases between the germline ends. In DNA form, the CDR3 reads TGTGCCAGTAGTATGCGGTTGGGGTCCCACGAGCAGTACTTC. Its translation: CASSMRLGSHEQYF. Drawing the rest from reference TRBV19 and TRBJ2-7, the complete variable domain is DGGITQSPKYLFRKEGQNVTLSCEQNLNHDAMYWYRQDPGQGLRLIYYSQIVNDFQKGDIAEGYSVSREKKESFPLTVTSAQKNPTAFYLCASSMRLGSHEQYFGPGTRLTVT.

The chain recombines TRBV18 with TRBJ2-5, with TRBD2 matching over 9 bases. J gave up 2 bases and V 1 base, and 2 bases lay outside the gene matches. The CDR3 is 15 amino acids. CDR1 is KGHSH, CDR2 LQKENI, per germline. The CDR3: CASSPLAGEQETQYF. The CDR3 DNA is TGTGCCAGCTCACCACTAGCGGGGGAACAAGAGACCCAGTACTTC.

The rearrangement joins TRBV11-2 to TRBJ2-6; no reliable D call. The germline V and J ends were trimmed by 4 bases and 0 bases, with 7 bases remaining between them. The CDR3 is made up of 15 amino acids. Germline CDR1 SGHAT, CDR2 FQNNGV. The CDR3 loop is CASSYQLSGANVLTF. Written as DNA, the CDR3 is TGTGCCAGCAGCTACCAACTCTCTGGGGCCAACGTCCTGACTTTC.

The CDR3 protein is CASSMTPEKETQYF. The DNA for the CDR3 is TGTGCCAGTAGTATGACGCCAGAAAAAGAGACCCAGTACTTC. The chain combines TRBV19 with TRBJ2-5; no firm D call. Trimming took off 3 bases at V and 3 bases at J, with 11 bases between the two ends. Germline CDR1 LNHDA, CDR2 SQIVND (reference sequence). This CDR3 spans 14 amino acids.

The CDR3 DNA reads as TGTGCCAGCAGACATGGCGGGAGTTACAATGAGCAGTTCTTC. Protein: CASRHGGSYNEQFF. The V and J genes are TRBV6-1 and TRBJ2-1; 7 positions match TRBD2. This CDR3 is 14 amino acids long. Losses at the gene ends were 6 bases for V and 4 bases for J; bases not matched to a gene: 6. Germline values: CDR1 MNHNS, CDR2 SASEGT.

This clonotype came up many times. The gene calls are TRBV9 and TRBJ2-5; the match to TRBD1 covers 7 bases. The CDR3 covers 16 residues. Trimming took 0 bases from V and 5 from J; bases not matched to a gene: 10. Germline assignment: CDR1 SGDLS and CDR2 YYNGEE. The chain's CDR3 is CASSVATGVGWETQYF. The CDR3 DNA is TGTGCCAGCAGCGTAGCTACAGGGGTTGGGTGGGAGACCCAGTACTTC.

This clonotype was observed a few times. This chain uses TRBV12-5 with TRBJ2-1, with TRBD2 identical over 9 bases. CDR1 LGHNT and CDR2 FRNRAP come from the germline V gene. This CDR3 has 18 residues. The junction had 11 bases not matched to a gene; V was cut back by 4 bases and J by 1 base. CDR3 in amino acids: CASGSGLAGLTSYNEQFF. The CDR3 nucleotides are TGTGCTAGTGGTTCCGGGCTAGCGGGACTAACTTCCTACAATGAGCAGTTCTTC.

This clonotype has at least ten counts. J is TRBJ1-1 and V is TRBV25-1; 7 nucleotides align to TRBD1. Trimming at V came to 4 bases and at J to 4 bases, leaving 6 bases not matched to a gene. This CDR3 spans 14 amino acids. The germline V gene has CDR1 MGHDK and CDR2 SYGVNS. The DNA of the CDR3 is TGTGCCAGCAGTGCCGCACAGGGGAGCACTGAAGCTTTCTTT. Residues: CASSAAQGSTEAFF.

This clonotype was seen ten or more times. V usage is TRBV29-1 and J usage is TRBJ2-5, with D maybe TRBD2 (6 bases). The V end lost 7 bases, the J end lost 7 bases, and 10 bases lay between the germline ends. This CDR3 has 10 residues. Germline loops: CDR1 SQVTM, CDR2 ANQGSEA. The CDR3 coding sequence is TGCAGCGGGACCGGGGGGACCCAGTACTTC. This translates into CSGTGGTQYF.

This clonotype has ten or more counts. The rearrangement uses TRBV6-1 and TRBJ1-1; D not certain. Germline lookup yields CDR1 MNHNS and CDR2 SASEGT. The CDR3 is 13 amino acids. Trimming shortened V by 2 bases and J by 1 base, and 5 bases separated the two germline ends. Here the CDR3 reads CASSELRNTEAFF. CDR3 nucleotides: TGTGCCAGCAGTGAACTCAGGAACACTGAAGCTTTCTTT.